A selection of T cell receptor beta chains follows, all from one sample in a study of CD8 T cells in Susac syndrome. TCRdb re-called the immunoSEQ multiplex PCR reads through MiXCR, storing one row per CDR3 protein. The data contain some 300,000 distinct CDR3 sequences, approximately 85% of them singletons. Sequenced sample: CD8+ T cells from PBMCs. These TCRs come from a human donor with multiple sclerosis. Each CDR3 is given with its conserved first and last residue. The order of the fields is D gene, clone size, V gene, J gene, CDR3 protein, CDR3 DNA. D genes are given only for firm matches. Part of the rows lack a size; the others show once, few, many or a class for expanded clones.

D: -; size: once; V: TRBV29-1; J: TRBJ1-1; CDR3: CSVMGGAAHRTEAFF; DNA: TGCAGCGTTATGGGGGGGGCAGCTCATCGCACTGAAGCTTTCTTT
D: TRBD1; size: -; V: TRBV30; J: TRBJ2-7; CDR3: CAWSVPPRGYSYEQYF; DNA: TGTGCCTGGAGTGTACCTCCCAGGGGGTACTCCTACGAGCAGTACTTC
D: -; size: -; V: TRBV30; J: TRBJ2-1; CDR3: CAWSVQTSGEQFF; DNA: TGTGCCTGGAGTGTACAGACTAGTGGAGAGCAGTTCTTC
D: -; size: few; V: TRBV6-2/TRBV6-3; J: TRBJ2-1; CDR3: CASSHLGGAYNEQFF; DNA: TGTGCCAGCAGTCACTTAGGGGGAGCCTACAATGAGCAGTTCTTC
D: TRBD2; size: -; V: TRBV6-1; J: TRBJ2-1; CDR3: CASGPLTSGVYNEQFF; DNA: TGTGCCAGTGGACCCTTGACTAGCGGGGTCTACAATGAGCAGTTCTTC
D: TRBD1; size: -; V: TRBV6-2/TRBV6-3; J: TRBJ1-2; CDR3: CASSYSSGTGTNYGYTF; DNA: TGTGCCAGCAGTTACTCTTCCGGGACAGGGACAAACTATGGCTACACCTTC
D: -; size: -; V: TRBV4-1; J: TRBJ1-1; CDR3: CASSVQRGDTEAFF; DNA: TGCGCCAGCAGCGTCCAAAGGGGAGACACTGAAGCTTTCTTT
D: TRBD1; size: -; V: TRBV4-2; J: TRBJ2-3; CDR3: CASSIRDRTTDTQYF; DNA: TGTGCCAGCAGCATCCGGGACAGGACCACAGATACGCAGTATTTT
D: -; size: -; V: TRBV15; J: TRBJ1-5; CDR3: CATSRPYNQPQHF; DNA: TGTGCCACCAGCAGGCCCTACAATCAGCCCCAGCATTTT
D: -; size: -; V: TRBV27; J: TRBJ1-5; CDR3: CASAITGFNQPQHF; DNA: TGTGCCAGCGCCATCACAGGGTTCAATCAGCCCCAGCATTTT
D: TRBD2; size: -; V: TRBV6-5; J: TRBJ2-1; CDR3: CASSLAATIEQFF; DNA: TGTGCCAGCAGCCTAGCGGCTACAATTGAGCAGTTCTTC
D: -; size: -; V: TRBV5-1; J: TRBJ1-1; CDR3: CASSLEGHLRGPMNTEAFF; DNA: TGCGCCAGCAGCTTGGAAGGGCACCTCCGGGGTCCTATGAACACTGAAGCTTTCTTT
D: -; size: -; V: TRBV7-9; J: TRBJ1-1; CDR3: CASSLTPGRGTEAFF; DNA: TGTGCCAGCAGCTTAACTCCTGGGCGGGGCACTGAAGCTTTCTTT
D: -; size: -; V: TRBV30; J: TRBJ2-2; CDR3: CAWSAGQKNTGELFF; DNA: TGTGCCTGGAGTGCCGGACAGAAAAACACCGGGGAGCTGTTTTTT
D: TRBD2; size: -; V: TRBV7-9; J: TRBJ2-3; CDR3: CASSPRLAGGTSSTDTQYF; DNA: TGTGCCAGCAGCCCCCGACTAGCGGGAGGGACCTCTAGCACAGATACGCAGTATTTT
D: -; size: few; V: TRBV4-3; J: TRBJ1-5; CDR3: CASSPDRNQPQHF; DNA: TGCGCCAGCAGCCCCGACAGGAATCAGCCCCAGCATTTT
D: -; size: -; V: TRBV9; J: TRBJ2-1; CDR3: CASSPPQGWREWQFF; DNA: TGTGCCAGCAGCCCCCCCCAGGGATGGAGGGAATGGCAGTTCTTC
D: TRBD1; size: -; V: TRBV27; J: TRBJ2-1; CDR3: CASSLMGQDYNEQFF; DNA: TGTGCCAGCAGTTTAATGGGACAGGACTACAATGAGCAGTTCTTC
D: -; size: -; V: TRBV12-3/TRBV12-4; J: TRBJ2-1; CDR3: CASSFERGQFF; DNA: TGTGCCAGCAGTTTCGAAAGGGGGCAGTTCTTC
D: TRBD1; size: -; V: TRBV7-9; J: TRBJ2-7; CDR3: CASSSWTGRSYEQYF; DNA: TGTGCCAGCAGCTCCTGGACAGGGCGATCCTACGAGCAGTACTTC
D: TRBD2; size: -; V: TRBV7-8; J: TRBJ2-1; CDR3: CASSSLGLAGYNEQFF; DNA: TGTGCCAGCAGCTCCCTCGGACTAGCGGGTTACAATGAGCAGTTCTTC
D: -; size: -; V: TRBV20-1; J: TRBJ1-6; CDR3: CSARDHGSPLHF; DNA: TGCAGTGCTAGAGATCACGGCTCACCCCTCCACTTT